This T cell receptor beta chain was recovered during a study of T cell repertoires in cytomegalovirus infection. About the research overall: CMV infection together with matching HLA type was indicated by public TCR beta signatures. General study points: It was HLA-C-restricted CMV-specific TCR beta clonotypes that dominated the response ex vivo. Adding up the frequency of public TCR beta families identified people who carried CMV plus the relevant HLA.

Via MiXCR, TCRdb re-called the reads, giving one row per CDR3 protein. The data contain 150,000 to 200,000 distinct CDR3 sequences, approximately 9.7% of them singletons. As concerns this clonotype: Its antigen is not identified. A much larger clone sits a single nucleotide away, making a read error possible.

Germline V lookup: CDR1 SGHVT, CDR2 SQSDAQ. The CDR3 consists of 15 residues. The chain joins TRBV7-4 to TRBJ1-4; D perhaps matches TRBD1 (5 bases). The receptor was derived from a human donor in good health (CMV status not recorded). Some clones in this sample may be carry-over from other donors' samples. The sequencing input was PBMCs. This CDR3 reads CASSLEGSRGEKLIF. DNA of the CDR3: TGTGCCAGCAGCTTAGAGGGGTCGAGGGGTGAAAAACTGATTTTT.